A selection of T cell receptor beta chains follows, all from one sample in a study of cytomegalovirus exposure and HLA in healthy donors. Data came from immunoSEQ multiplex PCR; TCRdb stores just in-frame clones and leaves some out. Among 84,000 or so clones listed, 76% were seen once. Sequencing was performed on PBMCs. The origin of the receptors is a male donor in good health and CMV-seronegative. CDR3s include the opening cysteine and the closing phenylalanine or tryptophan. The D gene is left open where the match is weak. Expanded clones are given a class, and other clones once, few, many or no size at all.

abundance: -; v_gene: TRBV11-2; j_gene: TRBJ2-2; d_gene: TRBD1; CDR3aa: CASSLRTGSNTGELFF; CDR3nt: TGTGCCAGCAGCCTGAGGACAGGGTCGAACACCGGGGAGCTGTTTTTT
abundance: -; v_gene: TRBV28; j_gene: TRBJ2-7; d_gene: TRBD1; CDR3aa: CASSSQGAGSYEQYF; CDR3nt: TGTGCCAGCAGTTCTCAGGGGGCGGGTTCCTACGAGCAGTACTTC
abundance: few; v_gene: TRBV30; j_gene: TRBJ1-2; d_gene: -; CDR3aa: CAWSLGQNYGYTF; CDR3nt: TGTGCCTGGAGCTTAGGACAGAACTATGGCTACACCTTC
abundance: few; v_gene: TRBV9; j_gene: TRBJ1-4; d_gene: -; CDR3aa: CASSVVGATNEKLFF; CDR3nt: TGTGCCAGCAGCGTAGTAGGGGCCACTAATGAAAAACTGTTTTTT
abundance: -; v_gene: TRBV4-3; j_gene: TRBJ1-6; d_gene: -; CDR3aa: CASSQDPAGRSWNSPLHF; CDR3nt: TGCGCCAGCAGCCAAGATCCTGCGGGACGGTCTTGGAATTCACCCCTCCACTTT
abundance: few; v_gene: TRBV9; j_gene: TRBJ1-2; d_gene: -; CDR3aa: CASSPQDGGYGYTF; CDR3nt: TGTGCCAGCAGCCCCCAGGACGGAGGGTATGGCTACACCTTC
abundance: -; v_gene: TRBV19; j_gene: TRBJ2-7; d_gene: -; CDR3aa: CATSSGGGRDRSYEQYF; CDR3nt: TGTGCCACCAGTTCTGGCGGAGGACGTGATCGCTCCTACGAGCAGTACTTC
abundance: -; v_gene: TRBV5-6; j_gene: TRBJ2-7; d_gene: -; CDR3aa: CASSLIPGSGFLYEQYF; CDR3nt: TGTGCCAGCAGCTTGATCCCTGGGAGCGGGTTCCTCTACGAGCAGTACTTC
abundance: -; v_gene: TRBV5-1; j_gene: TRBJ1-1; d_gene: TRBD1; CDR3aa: CASSLGRGLSNTEAFF; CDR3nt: TGCGCCAGCAGCTTGGGCAGGGGGCTATCAAACACTGAAGCTTTCTTT
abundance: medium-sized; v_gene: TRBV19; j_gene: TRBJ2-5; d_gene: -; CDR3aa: CASRQAGETQYF; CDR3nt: TGTGCCAGTAGGCAAGCGGGAGAGACCCAGTACTTC
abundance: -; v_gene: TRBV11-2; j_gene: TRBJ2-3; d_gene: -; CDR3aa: CASSSVLGADTQYF; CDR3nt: TGTGCCAGCAGCTCCGTCCTGGGAGCAGATACGCAGTATTTT
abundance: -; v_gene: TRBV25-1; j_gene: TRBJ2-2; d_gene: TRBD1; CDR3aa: CASRTPPGQGTGELFF; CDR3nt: TGTGCCAGCAGGACCCCCCCGGGACAGGGAACCGGGGAGCTGTTTTTT
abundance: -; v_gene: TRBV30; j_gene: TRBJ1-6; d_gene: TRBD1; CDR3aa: CAWILRDRNNSPLHF; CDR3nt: TGTGCCTGGATACTTAGGGACAGGAATAATTCACCCCTCCACTTT
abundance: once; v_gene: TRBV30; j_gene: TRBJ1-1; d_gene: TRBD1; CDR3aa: CAWSVGTGGARAFF; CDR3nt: TGTGCCTGGAGTGTAGGGACAGGGGGCGCACGTGCTTTCTTT
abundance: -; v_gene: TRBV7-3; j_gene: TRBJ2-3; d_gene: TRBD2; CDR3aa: CASSRSGGTDTQYF; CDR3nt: TGTGCCAGCAGCAGGAGCGGGGGCACAGATACGCAGTATTTT
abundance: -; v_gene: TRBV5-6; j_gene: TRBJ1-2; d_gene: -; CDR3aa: CASRRRPLSNYGYTF; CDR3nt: TGTGCCAGCAGGAGGCGGCCATTGTCTAACTATGGCTACACCTTC
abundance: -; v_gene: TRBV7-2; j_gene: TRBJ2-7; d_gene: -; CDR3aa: CASSLAGSQGFEQYF; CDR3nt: TGTGCCAGCAGCTTAGCCGGGTCACAGGGTTTCGAGCAGTACTTC
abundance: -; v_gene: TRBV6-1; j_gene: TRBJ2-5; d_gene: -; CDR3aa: CASSSAGAETQYF; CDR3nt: TGTGCCAGCAGCTCCGCAGGCGCGGAGACCCAGTACTTC
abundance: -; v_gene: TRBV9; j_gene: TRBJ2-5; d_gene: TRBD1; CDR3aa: CASSQGTVQETQYF; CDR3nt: TGTGCCAGCAGCCAAGGGACAGTTCAAGAGACCCAGTACTTC
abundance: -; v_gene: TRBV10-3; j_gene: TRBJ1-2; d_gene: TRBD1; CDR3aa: CALRDREDQIEVQYYGYTF; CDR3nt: TGTGCTCTCCGGGACAGGGAGGACCAGATCGAGGTTCAGTACTATGGCTACACCTTC
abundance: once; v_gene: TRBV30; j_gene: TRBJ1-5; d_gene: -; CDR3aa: CAWSGGNSNQPQHF; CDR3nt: TGTGCCTGGAGTGGAGGAAATAGCAATCAGCCCCAGCATTTT
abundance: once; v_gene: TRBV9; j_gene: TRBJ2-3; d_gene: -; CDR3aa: CASGGGAENTDTQYF; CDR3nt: TGTGCCAGCGGGGGAGGAGCGGAGAACACAGATACGCAGTATTTT
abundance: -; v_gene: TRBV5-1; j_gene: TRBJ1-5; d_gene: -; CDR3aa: CASSLDGTFGQPQHF; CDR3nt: TGCGCCAGCAGCTTGGACGGGACATTTGGTCAGCCCCAGCATTTT
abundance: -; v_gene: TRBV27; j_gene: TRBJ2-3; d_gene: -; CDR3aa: CASSLITGYTDTQYF; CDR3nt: TGTGCCAGCAGTCTTATCACAGGGTACACAGATACGCAGTATTTT
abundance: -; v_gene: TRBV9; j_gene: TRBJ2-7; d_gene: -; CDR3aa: CASSSRGEQYF; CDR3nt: TGTGCCAGCAGCTCCCGGGGGGAGCAGTACTTC
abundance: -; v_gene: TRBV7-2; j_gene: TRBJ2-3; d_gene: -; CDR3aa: CASSRLGHVDTQYF; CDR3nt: TGTGCCAGCAGCCGCCTCGGACACGTGGATACGCAGTATTTT